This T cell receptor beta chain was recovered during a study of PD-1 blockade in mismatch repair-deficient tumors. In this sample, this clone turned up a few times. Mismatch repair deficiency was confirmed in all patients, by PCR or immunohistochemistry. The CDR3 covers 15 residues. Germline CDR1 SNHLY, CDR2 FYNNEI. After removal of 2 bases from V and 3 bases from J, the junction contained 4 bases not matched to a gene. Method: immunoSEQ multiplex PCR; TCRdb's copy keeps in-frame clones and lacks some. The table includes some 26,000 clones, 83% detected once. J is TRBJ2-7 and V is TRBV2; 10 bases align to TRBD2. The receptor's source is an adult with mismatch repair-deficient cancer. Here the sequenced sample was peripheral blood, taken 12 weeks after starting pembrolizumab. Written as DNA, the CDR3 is TGTGCCAGCAGTGAATACCCTAGCGGGAGCTACGAGCAGTACTTC. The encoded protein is CASSEYPSGSYEQYF.